These T cell receptor beta chains were read from a single sample in a study of blood T cell repertoires in COVID-19. Here immunoSEQ multiplex PCR was the method, and the copy in TCRdb shows in-frame clones only, minus some. Seen here are about 230,000 clones, roughly 80% observed once, and the top ten hold 15% to 20%. The sample taken for sequencing was peripheral blood. These receptors were obtained from a woman of 80 years or more with active or convalescent COVID-19. Each CDR3 is given with its conserved first and last residue. A D gene is named only where the DNA matches it firmly. Clone size is given for some rows only: seen once, a few or many times, or a class if the clone is expanded.

d_gene	v_gene	j_gene	abundance	CDR3nt	CDR3aa
TRBD2	TRBV7-8	TRBJ2-7	-	TGTGCCAGCAGCAGGACTAGCGGGGGGGTTTACGAGCAGTACTTC	CASSRTSGGVYEQYF
TRBD2	TRBV5-4	TRBJ2-5	-	TGTGCCAGCAGCTCCGGGACTATCCAAGAGACCCAGTACTTC	CASSSGTIQETQYF
TRBD2	TRBV7-3	TRBJ2-5	-	TGTGCCAGCGCTCCGGGACTAGCGCCTAGAGAGACCCAGTACTTC	CASAPGLAPRETQYF
-	TRBV3-1/TRBV3-2	TRBJ1-3	-	TGTGCCAGCAGCCAAGTAAACGGGGTTATCGGAAACACCATATATTTT	CASSQVNGVIGNTIYF
-	TRBV21-1	TRBJ1-1	-	TGTGCCAGCAGCAAAAAACGTGAGGGACATATGAACACTGAAGCTTTCTTT	CASSKKREGHMNTEAFF
TRBD1	TRBV7-9	TRBJ2-7	-	TGTGCCAGCAGCTCGGACAGGAAGGCCTACGAGCAGTACTTC	CASSSDRKAYEQYF
TRBD1	TRBV5-1	TRBJ1-3	-	TGCGCCAGCAGCTTGCCTAGGACAGGTTCGACTGGAAACACCATATATTTT	CASSLPRTGSTGNTIYF
-	TRBV15	TRBJ1-2	-	TGTGCCACCAGCAGAGATACAGGGCCCTATGGCTACACCTTC	CATSRDTGPYGYTF
TRBD1	TRBV2	TRBJ1-1	-	TGTGCCAGCAGTGAAGTCTCAGGGGGCACAGAAGCTTTCTTT	CASSEVSGGTEAFF
TRBD2	TRBV6-2/TRBV6-3	TRBJ2-7	-	TGTGCCAGCAGTTACCCCCTGGGGGGAGGGTCCTACGAGCAGTACTTC	CASSYPLGGGSYEQYF
-	TRBV13	TRBJ2-1	-	TGTGCCAGCAGCCGAGGGTACGAGAGTGAGCAGTTCTTC	CASSRGYESEQFF
-	TRBV28	TRBJ1-6	-	TGTGCCAGCAGGCCAGGTCTAAATTCACCCCTCCACTTT	CASRPGLNSPLHF
-	TRBV15	TRBJ2-1	-	TGTGCCACCAGCAGAGACAGGGCCCCATCCTACAATGAGCAGTTCTTC	CATSRDRAPSYNEQFF
TRBD2	TRBV6-5	TRBJ2-7	-	TGTGCCAGCGGGTGGGGGGGGAACGAGCAGTACTTC	CASGWGGNEQYF
TRBD2	TRBV5-4	TRBJ2-1	-	TGTGCCAGCAGCCTTTTAGCGGGAGAGCAGTTCTTC	CASSLLAGEQFF
-	TRBV6-5	TRBJ1-2	-	TGTGCCAGCAGTCTGACTGAAAACTATGGCTACACCTTC	CASSLTENYGYTF
TRBD1	TRBV7-9	TRBJ1-2	-	TGTGCCAGCAGCCCCCGGGACAGGGCCTATGGCTACACCTTC	CASSPRDRAYGYTF
TRBD1	TRBV2	TRBJ1-6	-	TGTGCCAACTCAGTGGGGATGACAGGGCCTAATTCACCCCTCCACTTT	CANSVGMTGPNSPLHF
-	TRBV7-6	TRBJ2-2	-	TGTGCCAGCAGCCGTTTCTTCGAATCGGGACAGAACACCGGGGAGCTGTTTTTT	CASSRFFESGQNTGELFF
TRBD1	TRBV28	TRBJ1-3	-	TGTGCCAGCAGTTCACTACAGGGGGCATCTGGAAACACCATATATTTT	CASSSLQGASGNTIYF
TRBD1	TRBV3-1/TRBV3-2	TRBJ2-1	-	TGTGCCAGCAGCCAAACTCGGCCGGACAGGGGGCTAGCCAATGAGCAGTTCTTC	CASSQTRPDRGLANEQFF
-	TRBV9	TRBJ1-5	-	TGTGCCAGCAGCAGTGACGACAGGTATCAGCCCCAGCATTTT	CASSSDDRYQPQHF
-	TRBV12-2	TRBJ1-5	-	TGTGCAAGTCGCTTAGCGCGGTTCGGGGGGCGGGAGTGTCAGCCCCAGCATTTT	CASRLARFGGRECQPQHF
TRBD2	TRBV7-2	TRBJ2-3	-	TGTGCCAGCAGCCTTGGGACTAGCGGAACGACAGATACGCAGTATTTT	CASSLGTSGTTDTQYF
-	TRBV2	TRBJ1-1	-	TGTGCCAGCAGGTCCGGGGGAGTCGGAGTTAGCACTGAAGCTTTCTTT	CASRSGGVGVSTEAFF
TRBD1	TRBV5-1	TRBJ1-2	-	TGCGCCAGCAGCTTGATGGTCCGGGGACAGGGGTTTGGCTACACCTTC	CASSLMVRGQGFGYTF
TRBD1	TRBV7-6	TRBJ1-3	-	TGTGCCAGCAGCCAGACCAGGGGGCTAAGAGGAAACACCATATATTTT	CASSQTRGLRGNTIYF
TRBD2	TRBV7-2	TRBJ2-3	few	TGTGCCAGCAGCGCGGGACTAGCGGGCAGAGATACGCAGTATTTT	CASSAGLAGRDTQYF
-	TRBV18	TRBJ2-5	-	TGTGCCAGCTCACCAAGCGACGGAGGGTCGACGACCCAGTACTTC	CASSPSDGGSTTQYF